This paragraph covers one T cell receptor beta chain sequence. No cognate antigen has been identified for it. The sample holds no much larger clone one base away, and base qualities are not on file. The same CDR3 arises from other DNA sequences in this sample as well. For sequencing of the TCRbeta CDR3 region, genomic DNA was extracted from the sorted cells. The immunoSEQ Assay was used to sequence the TCRbeta CDR3 regions. In its TCRdb copy, this immuneACCESS table keeps in-frame sequences only and misses some clones. Where compared with another copy, unresolved V genes explain less than half of these, and the others have no known cause. This sample gives about 55,000 clones in total; 80% of them show up just once. Roughly 4.5% of the sample rests with the top ten. This sample was taken from a study of OX40 agonist ivuxolimab in advanced cancers. For the study in its entirety: Ivuxolimab was a fully human IgG2 agonistic monoclonal antibody targeting the costimulatory receptor OX40 (CD134). The point of sequencing TCRbeta in the periphery was to test whether ivuxolimab changed TCR sequence diversity and drove clonal T-cell expansion. The paper covers the monotherapy dose-escalation part of the phase I ivuxolimab trial, which included N ≈ 57 patients. Partial responses occurred in three dose-escalation patients, of whom one had hepatocellular carcinoma and two had cutaneous melanoma. Of the approximately 50 dose-escalation patients, hepatocellular carcinoma was present in 19, melanoma in approximately 15, renal cell carcinoma in 9 and head and neck cancer in 9. In the dose-escalation cohort, roughly 80% of patients were male, and the mean age was approximately 60 years, with a range of roughly 20 to 85. Intravenous ivuxolimab was administered to patients every 2 weeks at six dose levels: 0.01, 0.1, 0.3, 1.5, 3 and 10 mg/kg. Prior anti-PD-1, anti-PD-L1 or anti-CTLA-4 therapy was permitted, and approximately 40% of dose-escalation patients had received checkpoint inhibitors. The investigation overall reported the following: Partial responders in the 0.1-3.0 mg/kg groups had among the lowest normalized peripheral clonal expansion, especially among CD8+ T cells. Low levels of normalized T-cell clonal expansion were also seen in some patients who did not respond. After ivuxolimab, CD8+ T cells had more expanded clones than CD4+ T cells on average. The antigen specificity of the clonally expanded peripheral T cells was not determined. Clonal expansion of both CD4+ and CD8+ blood T cells was observed from baseline to week 6 at doses 0.1 to 3.0 mg/kg.

Patients with a history of autoimmune disease or receiving systemic immunosuppression were excluded from the trial. In every dose cohort, peripheral blood was drawn for TCR sequencing at baseline, cycle 4 day 1, and cycle 7 day 1. Samples came from an open-label, multicenter, first-in-human phase I dose-escalation trial of ivuxolimab. The trial enrolled adults with locally advanced or metastatic head and neck squamous cell, hepatocellular, melanoma or renal cell carcinoma. Before TCR sequencing, CD4+ and CD8+ T cells were separately sorted from peripheral blood. Taken from the germline V gene, the CDR1 and CDR2 loops are MDHEN and SYDVKM. The junction shows trimming of 2 bases on V and 5 bases on J, plus 3 bases between the germline ends. The CDR3 runs 12 amino acids, cysteine and phenylalanine included. The kept DNA is CDR3 alone, 36 bases in frame from the first base.

The sequence derives from an adult with an advanced solid tumor such as melanoma, head and neck, liver or kidney cancer. The rearrangement combines TRBV28 with TRBJ1-4; no D gene can be assigned with confidence. Source: CD4+ or CD8+ T cells sorted from blood, taken in a trial of the OX40 agonist ivuxolimab. The CDR3 in this case is CASSLRNEKLFF. The DNA sequence is TGTGCCAGCAGTTTAAGGAATGAAAAACTGTTTTTT.